Listed below are T cell receptor beta chains from one sample, sequenced in a study of blood T cell repertoires in COVID-19. Libraries were prepared by immunoSEQ multiplex PCR; TCRdb keeps only in-frame clonotypes and omits some of them. Of 150,000 to 200,000 clones listed, over 90% are singletons. The sequenced material came from peripheral blood. These TCRs come from a woman aged 55-70 years with COVID-19, enrolled during active disease. Each CDR3 is given with its conserved first and last residue. A D gene is named only where the DNA matches it firmly.

D: -
J: TRBJ2-2
V: TRBV3-1/TRBV3-2
CDR3: CASSPLEAGELFF

D: -
J: TRBJ1-2
V: TRBV7-2
CDR3: CASSLVGLGRGGVYGYTF

D: -
J: TRBJ1-3
V: TRBV28
CDR3: CASSPRKNSGNTIYF

D: -
J: TRBJ1-1
V: TRBV18
CDR3: CASSELGTRQKAFF

D: TRBD1
J: TRBJ1-3
V: TRBV19
CDR3: CASIQYSQGSGNTIYF

D: -
J: TRBJ2-7
V: TRBV6-6
CDR3: CASSISGIEYEQYF

D: -
J: TRBJ1-1
V: TRBV7-2
CDR3: CASSFGVRTEAFF

D: -
J: TRBJ1-1
V: TRBV6-5
CDR3: CASTRRPDSTEAFF

D: -
J: TRBJ1-4
V: TRBV7-9
CDR3: CASSAQQKKLFF

D: TRBD1
J: TRBJ1-6
V: TRBV19
CDR3: CASSMQTGSNSPLHF

D: -
J: TRBJ1-3
V: TRBV21-1
CDR3: CASRGNRSSGNTIYF

D: TRBD1
J: TRBJ1-6
V: TRBV19
CDR3: CASSKRQGGVRPYNSPLHF

D: TRBD2
J: TRBJ2-1
V: TRBV11-2
CDR3: CASSPGLANYNEQFF

D: TRBD1
J: TRBJ2-5
V: TRBV6-2/TRBV6-3
CDR3: CASSTHRDRGPRETQYF

D: TRBD1
J: TRBJ1-2
V: TRBV5-3
CDR3: CARSSDRGRGGYTF

D: TRBD1
J: TRBJ1-6
V: TRBV5-4
CDR3: CASREQGTLNNSPLHF

D: TRBD2
J: TRBJ2-2
V: TRBV5-1
CDR3: CASSAGTSGGLLNTGELFF

D: -
J: TRBJ1-6
V: TRBV7-9
CDR3: CASSSVVSEGISPLHF

D: TRBD1
J: TRBJ2-6
V: TRBV5-6
CDR3: CASSLQGGGANVLTF

D: TRBD1
J: TRBJ1-1
V: TRBV13
CDR3: CASSSGQGEAFF

D: -
J: TRBJ2-2
V: TRBV21-1
CDR3: CASSFSRRGMDTGELFF

D: TRBD1
J: TRBJ1-4
V: TRBV30
CDR3: CAWKGTDKNYNEKLFF

D: -
J: TRBJ2-5
V: TRBV9
CDR3: CASSVGGGEQETQYF

D: -
J: TRBJ1-2
V: TRBV7-2
CDR3: CASSLGRGNGYTF

D: TRBD2
J: TRBJ2-3
V: TRBV19
CDR3: CASRGGGTDTQYF

D: -
J: TRBJ2-2
V: TRBV5-1
CDR3: CASSEQGGSSLTGELFF

D: TRBD2
J: TRBJ2-1
V: TRBV11-3
CDR3: CASSLGSTAGDYNEQFF

D: TRBD1
J: TRBJ1-2
V: TRBV14
CDR3: CASSPLTGGLGYTF

D: TRBD1
J: TRBJ2-5
V: TRBV9
CDR3: CASSPRTGGQETQYF

D: TRBD1
J: TRBJ1-6
V: TRBV10-3
CDR3: CAIRLDRGNSPLHF

D: -
J: TRBJ1-2
V: TRBV25-1
CDR3: CASRGGLEGYGYTF

D: -
J: TRBJ2-5
V: TRBV6-5
CDR3: CASGGKYGIETQYF

D: TRBD1
J: TRBJ2-7
V: TRBV18
CDR3: CASSPNDRTGGSYEQYF

D: -
J: TRBJ1-2
V: TRBV7-9
CDR3: CASSLDRGATYGYTF

D: TRBD2
J: TRBJ2-1
V: TRBV7-9
CDR3: CASSRGLAGDLLPYNEQFF

D: TRBD1
J: TRBJ2-3
V: TRBV5-1
CDR3: CASNFGQDADTQYF

D: -
J: TRBJ2-1
V: TRBV6-2/TRBV6-3
CDR3: CASSLDGDIPRGQFF

D: TRBD2
J: TRBJ2-1
V: TRBV6-1
CDR3: CASSELAGTYNEQFF

D: TRBD1
J: TRBJ1-2
V: TRBV23-1
CDR3: CASRPQRPDRVRSSYTF

D: -
J: TRBJ1-6
V: TRBV6-2/TRBV6-3
CDR3: CASSYAGNNSPLHF

D: TRBD2
J: TRBJ2-5
V: TRBV4-3
CDR3: CASSQDLSGGEPGTRETQYF

D: TRBD2
J: TRBJ2-1
V: TRBV9
CDR3: CASSVSGGHLEQFF

D: -
J: TRBJ1-5
V: TRBV5-5
CDR3: CASSVLIESNQPQHF

D: TRBD1
J: TRBJ1-5
V: TRBV9
CDR3: CASSVQGEDQPQHF

D: TRBD1
J: TRBJ1-2
V: TRBV19
CDR3: CASRSGQELFNYGYTF

D: -
J: TRBJ1-6
V: TRBV13
CDR3: CASSLGTRSPLHF

D: -
J: TRBJ1-2
V: TRBV5-1
CDR3: CASSHRTAYGYTF

D: TRBD1
J: TRBJ1-1
V: TRBV19
CDR3: CASRSTGVLEAFF

D: -
J: TRBJ2-3
V: TRBV7-3
CDR3: CASSLIGQGTDTQYF